A single sample is the source of the 11 T cell receptor beta chains below, sequenced in a study of CD8 T cells in Susac syndrome. Random hexamers primed reverse transcription of roughly 0.5 to 1 ug RNA. TCRdb analysed the immunoSEQ multiplex PCR reads with MiXCR anew, one entry per CDR3 protein. This sample yields around 69,000 distinct CDR3 sequences, of which 96% are seen a single time; 0.1% to 0.12% belongs to the top ten. The sample taken for sequencing was CD4+ T cells from PBMCs. The receptors shown here come from a human donor with multiple sclerosis.

This sequence joins TRBV3-1 and TRBJ2-5, with D perhaps matching TRBD1 (6 bases). The V and J ends lost 4 bases and 1 base respectively, with 13 bases between them. CDR1 and CDR2 (germline): LGHDT, YNNKEL (reference sequence). The CDR3 is 15 residues long. As DNA, the CDR3 is TGTGCCAGCAGCCGAACTCCGGACAGCCAAGAGACCCAGTACTTC. As protein: CASSRTPDSQETQYF.

V gene TRBV15 combines with J gene TRBJ1-1; unclear D gene. With 0 bases removed from V and 5 bases from J, the gap between germline ends came to 7 bases. Germline V CDR1 and CDR2: LNHNV, YYDKDF (reference sequence). CDR3 length: 13 amino acids. CDR3 nucleotides: TGTGCCACCAGCAGAGACATGGGGACTGAAGCTTTCTTT. Its translation: CATSRDMGTEAFF.

V is TRBV3-1 and J is TRBJ1-1, with D maybe TRBD1 (5 bases). V lost 0 bases and J 6 bases, leaving 11 bases between the germline ends. The CDR3 is 14 residues long. Per germline, CDR1 LGHDT and CDR2 YNNKEL (reference sequence). The CDR3 loop is CASSQDIRVAEAFF. CDR3 in DNA: TGTGCCAGCAGCCAAGATATCAGGGTGGCTGAAGCTTTCTTT.

CDR3 sequence reads: CASSLQPRAELFF. The CDR3 nucleotides are TGTGCCAGCAGTTTACAACCAAGAGCGGAGCTGTTTTTT. This chain joins TRBV28 and TRBJ2-2; D uncertain. With 2 bases removed from V and 10 bases from J, the gap between germline ends came to 11 bases. CDR1 and CDR2 (germline): MDHEN, SYDVKM. This CDR3 spans 13 amino acids.

V gene TRBV3-1 combines with J gene TRBJ1-1; weak D call: TRBD1 (5 bases). Germline CDR1 is LGHDT and CDR2 is YNNKEL (reference sequence). The CDR3 loop spans 12 amino acids. V shed 3 bases and J shed 10 bases, with 12 bases lying between them. The chain's CDR3 is CASSHGGLRAFF. CDR3 DNA: TGTGCCAGCAGCCATGGGGGATTGAGAGCTTTCTTT.

The chain recombines TRBV27 with TRBJ2-2, with a tentative D call TRBD1 (5 bases). V lost 3 bases and J 4 bases, leaving 18 bases between the germline ends. Germline V gene data show CDR1 as MNHEY and CDR2 as SMNVEV (reference sequence). The CDR3 covers 17 residues. The CDR3 loop is CASSLRQGLVGTGELFF. The CDR3 DNA reads TGTGCCAGCAGTTTGCGGCAGGGTTTGGTCGGCACCGGGGAGCTGTTTTTT.

The rearrangement links TRBV4-3 to TRBJ1-5; no definite D call. The germline V gene encodes CDR1 LGHNA and CDR2 YSLEER. This CDR3 has 14 residues. The V end lost 0 bases, the J end lost 4 bases, and 7 bases lay between the germline ends. The CDR3 DNA sequence: TGCGCCAGCAGCCAAGATTCGACTAATCAGCCCCAGCATTTT. Residues: CASSQDSTNQPQHF.

The chain carries TRBV12-3 or TRBV12-4 and TRBJ1-2, with TRBD1 as a possible D gene (5 bases). The CDR3 length is 15 residues. V lost 6 bases and J 4 bases, leaving 18 bases between the germline ends. Written as DNA, the CDR3 is TGTGCCAGCAGCACCACAGGCCCAGTTGGCTATGGCTACACCTTC. Amino acid sequence: CASSTTGPVGYGYTF.

J is TRBJ1-2 and V is TRBV2; tentatively, D is TRBD1 (5 bases). This CDR3 comprises 13 residues. Germline V CDR1 and CDR2: SNHLY, FYNNEI. V shed 5 bases and J shed 8 bases, with 15 bases lying between them. In DNA form, the CDR3 reads TGTGCCAGCAGTTGGGACGGCCGGGTAGGCTACACCTTC. Its protein is CASSWDGRVGYTF.

V and J are TRBV20-1 and TRBJ2-1, with TRBD1 identical over 8 bases. Trimming cost V 6 bases and J 3 bases; bases outside gene matches: 7. CDR3 length: 14 amino acids. The germline V gene has CDR1 DFQATT and CDR2 SNEGSKA (reference sequence). CDR3 residues: CSARSGQGYNEQFF. The CDR3, as DNA: TGCAGTGCCAGATCCGGACAGGGCTACAATGAGCAGTTCTTC.

This clonotype was detected once. The chain has TRBV20-1 and TRBJ2-3, with D hard to call. Germline V gene lookup returns CDR1 DFQATT and CDR2 SNEGSKA (reference sequence). The CDR3 is made up of 10 amino acids. Trimming pared 3 bases from V and 5 bases from J, leaving 3 bases between. CDR3 protein: CSARVDTQYF. CDR3 coding DNA: TGCAGTGCTAGGGTAGATACGCAGTATTTT.